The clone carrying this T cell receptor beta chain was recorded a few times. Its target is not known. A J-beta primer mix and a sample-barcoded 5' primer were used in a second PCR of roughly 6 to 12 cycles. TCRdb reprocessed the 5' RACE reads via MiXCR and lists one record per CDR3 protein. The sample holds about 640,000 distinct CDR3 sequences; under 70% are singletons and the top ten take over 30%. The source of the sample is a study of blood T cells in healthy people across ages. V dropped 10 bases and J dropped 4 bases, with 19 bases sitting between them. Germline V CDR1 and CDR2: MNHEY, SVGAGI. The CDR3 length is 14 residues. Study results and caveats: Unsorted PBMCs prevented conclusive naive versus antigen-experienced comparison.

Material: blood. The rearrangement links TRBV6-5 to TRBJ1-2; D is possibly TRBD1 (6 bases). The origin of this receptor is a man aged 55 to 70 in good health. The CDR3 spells CATAGAAELYGYTF. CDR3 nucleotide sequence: TGTGCCACCGCAGGGGCGGCAGAGCTCTATGGCTACACCTTC.